This T cell receptor (beta chain) was captured by sequencing in a study of shared clonotypes between healthy human individuals. Trimming took off 2 bases at V and 5 bases at J, with 9 bases between the two ends. Germline V gives CDR1 MNHEY, CDR2 SVGAGI. CDR3 length: 13 residues. Produced via immunoSEQ multiplex PCR; TCRdb's table is partial and in-frame only. The sample has roughly 720,000 clones, around 90% seen once; the top ten hold 34%. The source material was memory CD8+ T cells from PBMCs. Subset defined: CD45RO+ cells pooled with CCR7-negative TemRA cells. This sequence joins TRBV6-5 and TRBJ2-5; maybe TRBD2 (5 bases). The receptor's source is a man younger than 35 in good health. Some clones in this sample may be carry-over from other donors' samples. CDR3 coding DNA: TGTGCCAGCAGTTACGACTGGGAGGAGACCCAGTACTTC. It is translated as CASSYDWEETQYF.